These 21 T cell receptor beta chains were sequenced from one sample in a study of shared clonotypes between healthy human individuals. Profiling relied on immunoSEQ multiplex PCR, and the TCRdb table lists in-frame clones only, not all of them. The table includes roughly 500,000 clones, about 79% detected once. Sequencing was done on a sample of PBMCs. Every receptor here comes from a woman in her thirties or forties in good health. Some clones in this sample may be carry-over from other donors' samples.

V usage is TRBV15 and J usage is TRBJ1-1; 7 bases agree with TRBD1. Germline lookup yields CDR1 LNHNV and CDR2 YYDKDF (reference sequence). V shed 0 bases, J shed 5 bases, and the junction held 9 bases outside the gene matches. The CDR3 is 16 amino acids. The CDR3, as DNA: TGTGCCACCAGCAGAGATCAGGGGGGACCGCGGACTGAAGCTTTCTTT. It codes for CATSRDQGGPRTEAFF.

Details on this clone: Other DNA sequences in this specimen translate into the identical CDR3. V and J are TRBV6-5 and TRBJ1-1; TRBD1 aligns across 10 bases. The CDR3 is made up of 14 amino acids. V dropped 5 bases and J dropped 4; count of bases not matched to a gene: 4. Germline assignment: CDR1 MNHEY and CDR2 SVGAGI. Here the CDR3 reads CASSPDRGRTEAFF. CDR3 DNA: TGTGCCAGCAGTCCCGACAGGGGGCGCACTGAAGCTTTCTTT.

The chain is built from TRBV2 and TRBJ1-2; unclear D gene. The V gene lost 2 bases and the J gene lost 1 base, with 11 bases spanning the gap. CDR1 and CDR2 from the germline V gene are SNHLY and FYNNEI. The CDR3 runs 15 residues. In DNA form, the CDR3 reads TGTGCCAGCAGTGAACTACAGACGATTAACTATGGCTACACCTTC. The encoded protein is CASSELQTINYGYTF.

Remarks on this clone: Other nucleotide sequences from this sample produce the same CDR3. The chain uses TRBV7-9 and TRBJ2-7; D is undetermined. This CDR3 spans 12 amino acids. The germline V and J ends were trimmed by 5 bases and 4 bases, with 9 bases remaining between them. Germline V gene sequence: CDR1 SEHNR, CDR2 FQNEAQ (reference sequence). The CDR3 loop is CASSLVSYEQYF. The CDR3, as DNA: TGTGCCAGCAGCCTCGTCTCTTACGAGCAGTACTTC.

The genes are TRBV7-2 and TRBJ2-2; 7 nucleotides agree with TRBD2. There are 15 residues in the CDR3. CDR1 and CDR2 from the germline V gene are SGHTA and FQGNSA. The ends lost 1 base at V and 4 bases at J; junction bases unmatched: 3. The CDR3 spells CASSLGTRFTGELFF. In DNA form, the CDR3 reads TGTGCCAGCAGCTTAGGGACTAGATTCACCGGGGAGCTGTTTTTT.

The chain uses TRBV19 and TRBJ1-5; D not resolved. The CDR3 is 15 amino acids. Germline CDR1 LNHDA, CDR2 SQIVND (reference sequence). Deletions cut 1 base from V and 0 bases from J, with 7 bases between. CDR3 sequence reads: CASSIAATSNQPQHF. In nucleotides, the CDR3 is TGTGCCAGTAGTATAGCGGCCACTAGCAATCAGCCCCAGCATTTT.

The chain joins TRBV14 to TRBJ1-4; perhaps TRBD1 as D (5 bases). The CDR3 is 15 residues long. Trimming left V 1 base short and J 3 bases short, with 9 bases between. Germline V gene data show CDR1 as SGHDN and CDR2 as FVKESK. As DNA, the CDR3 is TGTGCCAGCAGCCAAGTTGGAGGGGCTAATGAAAAACTGTTTTTT. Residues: CASSQVGGANEKLFF. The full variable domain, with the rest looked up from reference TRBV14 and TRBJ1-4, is EAGVTQFPSHSVIEKGQTVTLRCDPISGHDNLYWYRRVMGKEIKFLLHFVKESKQDESGMPNNRFLAERTGGTYSTLKVQPAELEDSGVYFCASSQVGGANEKLFFGSGTQLSVL.

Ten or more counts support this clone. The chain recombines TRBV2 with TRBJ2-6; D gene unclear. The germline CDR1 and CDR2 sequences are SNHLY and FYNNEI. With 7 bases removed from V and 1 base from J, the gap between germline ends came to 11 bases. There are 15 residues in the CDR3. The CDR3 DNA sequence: TGTGCCAGCACCTCGGAAGGGTCTGGGGCCAACGTCCTGACTTTC. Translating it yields CASTSEGSGANVLTF.

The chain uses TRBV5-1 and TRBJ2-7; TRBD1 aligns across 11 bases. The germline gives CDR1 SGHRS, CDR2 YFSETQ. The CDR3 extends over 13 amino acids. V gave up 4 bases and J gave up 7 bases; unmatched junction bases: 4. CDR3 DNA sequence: TGCGCCAGCAGCACGGACAGGGGGCTTGAGCAGTACTTC. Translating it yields CASSTDRGLEQYF. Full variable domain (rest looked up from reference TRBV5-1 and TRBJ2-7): KAGVTQTPRYLIKTRGQQVTLSCSPISGHRSVSWYQQTPGQGLQFLFEYFSETQRNKGNFPGRFSGRQFSNSRSEMNVSTLELGDSALYLCASSTDRGLEQYFGPGTRLTVT.

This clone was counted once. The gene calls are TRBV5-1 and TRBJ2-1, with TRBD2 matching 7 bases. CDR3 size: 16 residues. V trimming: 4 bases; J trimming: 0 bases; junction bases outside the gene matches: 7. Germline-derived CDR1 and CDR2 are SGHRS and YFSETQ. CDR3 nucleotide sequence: TGCGCCAGCAGCCCACTAGCGTGGAGCTCCTACAATGAGCAGTTCTTC. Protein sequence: CASSPLAWSSYNEQFF.

The CDR3 nucleotides read TGTGCCAGCTCACCATCGACAGGGGGTAACTACGAGCAGTACTTC. This gives the protein CASSPSTGGNYEQYF. The genes are TRBV18 and TRBJ2-7, with 9 bases identical to TRBD1. V shed 2 bases and J 3 bases; nucleotides not matched to a gene: 5. The length of the CDR3 is 15 residues. The V gene's germline CDR1 is KGHSH and CDR2 LQKENI.

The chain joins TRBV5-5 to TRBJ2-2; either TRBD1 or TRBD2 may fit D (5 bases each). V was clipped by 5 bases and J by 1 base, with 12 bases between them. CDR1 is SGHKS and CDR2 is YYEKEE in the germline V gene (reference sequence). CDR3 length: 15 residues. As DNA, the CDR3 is TGTGCCAGCAGATACGGGACCGAGAACACCGGGGAGCTGTTTTTT. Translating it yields CASRYGTENTGELFF.

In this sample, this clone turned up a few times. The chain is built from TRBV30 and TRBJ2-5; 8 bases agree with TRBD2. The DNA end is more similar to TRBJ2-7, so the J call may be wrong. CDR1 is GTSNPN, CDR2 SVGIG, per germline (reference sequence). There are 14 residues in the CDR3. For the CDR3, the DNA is TGTGCCTGGAGGCGGGGGGTAAGCACCTACGAGCAGTACTTC. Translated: CAWRRGVSTYEQYF.

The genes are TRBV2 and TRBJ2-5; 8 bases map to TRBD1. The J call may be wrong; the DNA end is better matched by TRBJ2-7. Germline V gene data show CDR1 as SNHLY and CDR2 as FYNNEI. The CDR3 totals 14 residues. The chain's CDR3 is CASSEDRGDYEQYF. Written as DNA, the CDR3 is TGTGCCAGCAGTGAAGACAGGGGGGACTACGAGCAGTACTTC.

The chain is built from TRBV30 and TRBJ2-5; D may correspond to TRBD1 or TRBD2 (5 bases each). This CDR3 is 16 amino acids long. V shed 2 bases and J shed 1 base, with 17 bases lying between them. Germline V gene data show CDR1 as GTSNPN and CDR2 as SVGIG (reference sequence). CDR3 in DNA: TGTGCCTGGAGTCTACCACTGTGGGGGTTCCAAGAGACCCAGTACTTC. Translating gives CAWSLPLWGFQETQYF.

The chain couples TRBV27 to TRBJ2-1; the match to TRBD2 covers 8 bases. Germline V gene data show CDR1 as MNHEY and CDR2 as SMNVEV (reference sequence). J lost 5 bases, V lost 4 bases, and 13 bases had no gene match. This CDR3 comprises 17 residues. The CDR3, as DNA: TGTGCCAGCAGTTCCTCCAGCGGGAGTGCCAATAACAATGAGCAGTTCTTC. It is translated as CASSSSSGSANNNEQFF.

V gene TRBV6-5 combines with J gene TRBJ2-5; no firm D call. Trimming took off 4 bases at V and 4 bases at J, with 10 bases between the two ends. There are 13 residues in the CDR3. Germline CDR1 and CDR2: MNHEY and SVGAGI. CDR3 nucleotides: TGTGCCAGCAGTTTCGAGTTGGGAGAGACCCAGTACTTC. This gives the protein CASSFELGETQYF.

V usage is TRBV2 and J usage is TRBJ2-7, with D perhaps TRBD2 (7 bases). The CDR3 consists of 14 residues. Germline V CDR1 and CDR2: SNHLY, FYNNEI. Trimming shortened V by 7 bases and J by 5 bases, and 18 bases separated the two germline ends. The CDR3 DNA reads TGTGCCAGCATCCCCTTGGGGGGGCGTGACGAGCAGTACTTC. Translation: CASIPLGGRDEQYF.

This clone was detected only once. CDR3 nucleotides: TGCGCCAGCAGCTCGGATGACGGGCGGTTAGACTACGAGCAGTACTTC. Protein: CASSSDDGRLDYEQYF. The J gene is TRBJ2-7, the V gene TRBV5-1; D is unclear. The CDR3 has 16 amino acids. In germline, CDR1 is SGHRS, CDR2 YFSETQ. V was pared by 3 bases and J by 3 bases, with 19 bases between.

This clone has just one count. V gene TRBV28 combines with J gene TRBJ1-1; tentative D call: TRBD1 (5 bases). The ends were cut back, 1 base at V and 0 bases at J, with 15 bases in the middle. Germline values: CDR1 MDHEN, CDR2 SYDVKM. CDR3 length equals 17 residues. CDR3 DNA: TGTGCCAGCAGTTTATATACCCCCCGGGACCTGAACACTGAAGCTTTCTTT. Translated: CASSLYTPRDLNTEAFF.

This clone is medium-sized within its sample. CDR3 DNA: TGTGCCAGCAGCTCCAACCCAATGGGCGGGCAGTTCTTC. Amino acids: CASSSNPMGGQFF. The V call is TRBV11-2, the J call TRBJ2-1; D remains unclear. The CDR3 is made up of 13 amino acids. Germline lookup yields CDR1 SGHAT and CDR2 FQNNGV. V was cut by 4 bases and J by 12 bases, with 16 bases left in between.